This T cell receptor (beta chain) was recorded in a study of blood T cell repertoires in COVID-19. In the study overall: The origin of the acute and convalescent COVID-19 samples was the United States, Italy and Spain.

This CDR3 region has 15 residues. Germline V CDR1 and CDR2: LGHDT, YNNKEL (reference sequence). This clone was found a few times. At one of its ends the junction is not consistent with the germline gene, which may arise from a read error. Sequencing was performed with immunoSEQ multiplex PCR; in TCRdb, only in-frame clones are kept and a portion is missing. The data hold about 190,000 clones, with approximately 80% observed a single time. J is TRBJ2-2 and V is TRBV3-1 (or the pseudogene TRBV3-2); D unresolved. This TCR was recovered from a woman aged 45 to 65 with acute or convalescent COVID-19. The sequenced material came from peripheral blood. In DNA, the CDR3 is TGTGCCAGCAGTCAAGTCAACAGGAACACCGGGGAGCTGTTTTTT. This codes for CASSQVNRNTGELFF.